These 5 T cell receptor beta chains share one sample of origin, sequenced in a study of T-cell memory formation after mild COVID-19. MiXCR, applied by TCRdb to the 5' RACE reads, yields one record per CDR3 protein. The sample yields approximately 60,000 distinct CDR3 sequences, around 10% seen once. Material: PBMCs or a T cell subset sorted from them (not recorded which). These receptors were collected from a man between 18 and 35 years old who had mild COVID-19 (a few samples of this study predate the infection). Cell type and time point are not known.

This clonotype was picked up a small number of times. J is TRBJ1-5 and V is TRBV7-2; 7 bases are shared with TRBD1. Germline CDR1 is SGHTA and CDR2 is FQGNSA. Trimming took 5 bases from V and 6 from J; bases not matched to a gene: 10. This CDR3 comprises 15 residues. CDR3 bases: TGTGCCAGCAGCGAGACAGGGCAAGGACGTCAGCCCCAGCATTTT. Its protein is CASSETGQGRQPQHF.

This clonotype turned up a few times. The V and J genes are TRBV7-2 and TRBJ1-2, with 10 bases matching TRBD1. The V gene end was trimmed by 1 base and the J gene end by 7 bases; junction bases not matched to a gene: 3. The CDR3 loop spans 14 amino acids. Germline V CDR1 and CDR2: SGHTA, FQGNSA. CDR3 loop: CASSLVGDRGGYTF. Here the CDR3 DNA reads TGTGCCAGCAGCTTAGTAGGGGACAGGGGTGGCTACACCTTC.

The CDR3 DNA is TGTGCCAGCAGCCAATCTTTGGGTACGCAGTATTTT. It yields the protein CASSQSLGTQYF. This chain links TRBV7-8 with TRBJ2-3; D not resolved. Deletions cut 5 bases from V and 8 bases from J, with 11 bases between. The germline V gene encodes CDR1 SGHVS and CDR2 FQNEAQ. The CDR3 length is 12 residues.

There are many counts of this clonotype. The gene calls are TRBV20-1 and TRBJ2-2, with TRBD1 identical over 7 bases. The CDR3 has 15 residues. The trim removed 4 bases at V and 6 bases at J, leaving 11 bases unmatched. Germline V CDR1 and CDR2: DFQATT, SNEGSKA (reference sequence). In DNA form, the CDR3 reads TGCAGTGCTAAACCATCAGGACAGGACGCCGGGGAGCTGTTTTTT. This gives the protein CSAKPSGQDAGELFF.

This clonotype was picked up a small number of times. The chain recombines TRBV7-9 with TRBJ1-1, with a possible D match to TRBD1 (6 bases). The CDR3 covers 14 residues. Germline V gene data show CDR1 as SEHNR and CDR2 as FQNEAQ (reference sequence). The germline V and J ends were trimmed by 3 bases and 4 bases, with 12 bases remaining between them. CDR3 coding DNA: TGTGCCAGCAGCTTCGGGGGCCGGGTCACTGAAGCTTTCTTT. It translates to CASSFGGRVTEAFF.